This T cell receptor (beta chain) was identified during a study of spatial heterogeneity in lung cancer. Study-level results: Circulating ubiquitous expanded tumor TCRs were observed more frequently at resection than at follow-up.

Time point defined: sample taken at primary tumor resection. Whole RNA from tumor, nontumor lung or frozen PBMC was sequenced unsorted. A total of over 70 untreated early-stage non-small cell lung cancer patients served as donors. The study tagged each TCR cDNA molecule with a unique molecular identifier. TCRdb ran MiXCR on the 5' RACE reads and lists one entry per CDR3 protein. Of 90,000 or so distinct CDR3 sequences detected, 7% to 9% appear once; the ten largest clones hold 6.5% to 8.5%. On this clonotype: Antigen unknown.

The source was PBMCs, collected at surgery. The TCR sequence derives from a male donor with early-stage non-small cell lung cancer.

CDR3 protein: CASSLNAGVAYEQYF. CDR3 nucleotide sequence: TGTGCCAGCAGCTTAAATGCGGGGGTCGCCTACGAGCAGTACTTC. The chain has TRBV7-3 and TRBJ2-7; 7 nucleotides agree with TRBD2. Trimming took 1 base from V and 2 from J; bases not matched to a gene: 5. The germline V gene encodes CDR1 SGHTA and CDR2 FQGTGA. CDR3 length equals 15 residues.